This TCR beta chain comes out of a study of tumor-infiltrating lymphocytes in primary liver carcinoma. Study in general: Resection treated the patients' primary liver carcinoma. The yield of productive TCRbeta reads per sample was roughly 3.65 to 8 million and was similar across tissue types. These were node-negative, non-metastatic T1-T3 tumors of roughly 4 to 10 cm. General study findings and limits: The overlap of tumor-adjacent and tumor-blood pairs was smaller than that of tumor region pairs.

Germline DNA was also extracted, with blood RNA taken from unsorted whole blood. Germline-derived CDR1 and CDR2 are SQVTM and ANQGSEA. The CDR3 covers 13 residues. Turning to this clonotype: The antigen is unknown. A read error may account for a junction end that differs from germline.

From around 500 ng total RNA, TCR beta cDNA was generated with a primer in the constant region. Modified slightly, ARM-PCR produced TCR beta libraries over three nested multiplex PCR rounds. The opening two PCR rounds, roughly 11 cycles each, paired TRBV1-TRBV30 forward primers with a C-beta reverse primer. TCRdb itself ran the multiplex PCR reads through MiXCR, one entry per CDR3 protein. The sample gives fewer than 250,000 distinct CDR3 sequences, almost 65% of which show up once; 7% to 8.5% is in the top ten. The receptor was derived from a woman between 55 and 75 years old with primary liver carcinoma and hepatitis B virus infection. V gene TRBV29-1 combines with J gene TRBJ1-5; tentative D call: TRBD1 (5 bases). Sequences were obtained from peripheral blood. CDR3 sequence (DNA): TGCAGCGTCTTAGTTTCTGGGGCTCAGCCCCAGCATTTC. The encoded protein is CSVLVSGAQPQHF.